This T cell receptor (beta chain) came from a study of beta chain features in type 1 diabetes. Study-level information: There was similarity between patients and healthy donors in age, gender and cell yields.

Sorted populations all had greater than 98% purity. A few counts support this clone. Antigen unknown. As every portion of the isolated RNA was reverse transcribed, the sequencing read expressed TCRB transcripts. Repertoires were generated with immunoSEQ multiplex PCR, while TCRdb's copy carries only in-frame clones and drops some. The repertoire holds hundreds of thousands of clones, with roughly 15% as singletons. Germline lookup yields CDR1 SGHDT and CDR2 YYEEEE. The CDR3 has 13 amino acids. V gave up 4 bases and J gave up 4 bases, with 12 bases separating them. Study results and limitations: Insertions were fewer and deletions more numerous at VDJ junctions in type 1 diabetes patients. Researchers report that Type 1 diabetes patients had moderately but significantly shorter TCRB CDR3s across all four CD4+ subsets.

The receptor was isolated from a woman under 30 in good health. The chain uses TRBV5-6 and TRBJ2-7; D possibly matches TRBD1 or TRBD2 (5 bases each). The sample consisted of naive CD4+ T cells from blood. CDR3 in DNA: TGTGCCAGCAGCAAAGGGACGGAATACGAGCAGTACTTC. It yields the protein CASSKGTEYEQYF.